The clone carrying this T cell receptor (beta chain) occurred many times. What it binds is not known. The TCRbeta library incorporated unique molecular identifiers. Via MiXCR, TCRdb re-called the PCR reads, giving one row per CDR3 protein. The data hold around 300,000 distinct CDR3 sequences, with roughly a tenth observed a single time. This specimen belongs to a study of T-cell reconstitution after alpha-beta-depleted transplantation in children. Notes on the study in general: The main origin of T-cell counts and diversity one year after transplant was newly produced T cells. As was reported, about two months after transplant, alpha-beta T cells came from several hundred expanded graft clones.

The germline V gene encodes CDR1 SQVTM and CDR2 ANQGSEA. V lost 6 bases to trimming and J lost 8 bases; unmatched junction nucleotides: 1. There are 12 residues in the CDR3. J is TRBJ2-3 and V is TRBV29-1; 14 bases align to TRBD2. The sample was PBMCs, taken before TCRalphabeta/CD19-depleted stem cell transplant. The receptor comes from a boy in the first two years of life with acute myeloid leukemia, due to receive a stem cell transplant. For the CDR3, the DNA is TGCAGCGTGACTAGCGGGAGGGGTACGCAGTATTTT. It specifies CSVTSGRGTQYF.